This TCR beta chain stems from a study of low-dose radiotherapy and immunotherapy resistance in tumors. Germline CDR1 is KGHSH and CDR2 is LQKENI. V trimming: 5 bases; J trimming: 5 bases; junction bases outside the gene matches: 8. This CDR3 contains 14 residues. Gene-specific TRAV and TRBV primers were used for first-strand cDNA, covering alpha and beta chains. TCR amplification ran 20 PCR cycles using constant-region and V-primer adapter primers. Via MiXCR, TCRdb re-called the reads, giving one row per CDR3 protein. The table records tens of thousands of distinct CDR3 sequences, 18% of them present only once. Time point denoted: before trial treatment. The donors' treatment consisted of nivolumab, ipilimumab, aspirin, low-dose cyclophosphamide and low-dose radiotherapy. All eligible patients presented with advanced solid tumors that contained no tumor-infiltrating lymphocytes. This clonotype was detected ten times or more.

The chain joins TRBV18 to TRBJ1-1; TRBD1 aligns across 7 bases. Sequenced material: PBMCs, taken before treatment. The TCR comes from a male donor with prostate cancer. As DNA, the CDR3 is TGTGCCAGCTCAACGGACAGGACGGCGACTGAAGCTTTCTTT. Its protein product is CASSTDRTATEAFF.